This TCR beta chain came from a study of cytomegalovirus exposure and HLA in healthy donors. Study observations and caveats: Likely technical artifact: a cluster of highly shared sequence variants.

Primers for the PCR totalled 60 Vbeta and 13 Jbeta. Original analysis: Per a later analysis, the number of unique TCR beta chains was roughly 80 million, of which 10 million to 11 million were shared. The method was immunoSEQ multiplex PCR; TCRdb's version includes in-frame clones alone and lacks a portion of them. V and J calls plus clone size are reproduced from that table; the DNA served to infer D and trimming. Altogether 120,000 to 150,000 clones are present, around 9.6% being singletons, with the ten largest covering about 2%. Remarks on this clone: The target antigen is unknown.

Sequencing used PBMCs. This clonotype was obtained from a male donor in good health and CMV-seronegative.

The CDR3 coding sequence is TGCGCCAGCTTTATGACTAGCGGGATGAACGAGCAGTACTTC. Translated, it gives CASFMTSGMNEQYF. This chain joins TRBV5-1 and TRBJ2-7, with 11 bases identical to TRBD2. V lost 7 bases and J lost 5; bases outside the gene matches: 8. This CDR3 has 14 residues. Germline V gene data show CDR1 as SGHRS and CDR2 as YFSETQ.